This T cell receptor beta chain was captured in a study of blood T cell repertoires in COVID-19. Across the study: Collection of acute and convalescent COVID-19 samples took place in the United States, Italy and Spain. PBMCs, B-cell-depleted T cells, or T cells were the source of the cDNA or gDNA that made up the material.

In the authors' workflow: Reference gene primer amplification in the assay estimated nucleated cell counts. Profiling relied on immunoSEQ multiplex PCR, and the TCRdb table lists in-frame clones only, not all of them. The V and J calls and clone size are taken from that table; D and trimming were inferred from the DNA. This sample has 180,000 or so clones; 70% to 90% occur once, and the top ten carry about 8.2%. Material for sequencing was peripheral blood. This TCR was sampled from a man aged 55 to 70 with acute or convalescent COVID-19.

The CDR3 loop is CASRLQGTLNTEAFF. In DNA form, the CDR3 reads TGTGCCAGTAGGCTACAGGGTACTTTGAACACTGAAGCTTTCTTT. J is TRBJ1-1 and V is TRBV19, with a possible D match to TRBD1 (6 bases). V gave up 6 bases and J gave up 0 bases, with 14 bases separating them. There are 15 residues in the CDR3. Looked up from germline, CDR1 is LNHDA and CDR2 is SQIVND (reference sequence).